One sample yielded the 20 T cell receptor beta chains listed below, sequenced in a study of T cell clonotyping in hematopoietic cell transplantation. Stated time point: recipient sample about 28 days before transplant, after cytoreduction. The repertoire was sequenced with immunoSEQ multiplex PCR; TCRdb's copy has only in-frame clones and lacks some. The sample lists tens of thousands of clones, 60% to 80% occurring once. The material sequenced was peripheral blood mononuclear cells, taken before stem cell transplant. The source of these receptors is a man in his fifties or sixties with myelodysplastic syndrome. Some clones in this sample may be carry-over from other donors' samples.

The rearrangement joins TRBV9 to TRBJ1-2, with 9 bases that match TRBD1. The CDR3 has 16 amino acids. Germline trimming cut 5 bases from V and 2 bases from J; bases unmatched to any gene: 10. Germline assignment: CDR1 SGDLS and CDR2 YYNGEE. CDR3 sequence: CASSAGGQGINYGYTF. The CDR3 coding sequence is TGTGCCAGCAGTGCGGGGGGACAGGGAATAAACTATGGCTACACCTTC.

The CDR3 nucleotides are TGTGCCAGCAGCCCACCGGGACCTCAAGAGACCCAGTACTTC. Protein: CASSPPGPQETQYF. V gene TRBV7-2 combines with J gene TRBJ2-5; the D call may be TRBD1 or TRBD2 (5 bases each). Trimming shortened V by 5 bases and J by 2 bases, and 12 bases separated the two germline ends. The CDR3 loop spans 14 amino acids. Germline lookup yields CDR1 SGHTA and CDR2 FQGNSA.

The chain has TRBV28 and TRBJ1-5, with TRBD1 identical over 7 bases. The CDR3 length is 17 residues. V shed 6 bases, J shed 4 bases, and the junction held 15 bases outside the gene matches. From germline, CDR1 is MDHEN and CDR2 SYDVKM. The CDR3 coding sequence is TGTGCCAGCAGCACTAACCTACCGGGACAGCCTAATCAGCCCCAGCATTTT. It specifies CASSTNLPGQPNQPQHF.

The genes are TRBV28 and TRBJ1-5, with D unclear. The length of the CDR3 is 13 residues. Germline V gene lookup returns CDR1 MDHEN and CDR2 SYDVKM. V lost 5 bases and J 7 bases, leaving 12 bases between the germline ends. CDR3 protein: CASSRTPIQPQHF. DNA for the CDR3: TGTGCCAGCAGTCGTACACCAATCCAGCCCCAGCATTTT. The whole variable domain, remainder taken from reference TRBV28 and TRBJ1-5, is DVKVTQSSRYLVKRTGEKVFLECVQDMDHENMFWYRQDPGLGLRLIYFSYDVKMKEKGDIPEGYSVSREKKERFSLILESASTNQTSMYLCASSRTPIQPQHFGDGTRLSIL.

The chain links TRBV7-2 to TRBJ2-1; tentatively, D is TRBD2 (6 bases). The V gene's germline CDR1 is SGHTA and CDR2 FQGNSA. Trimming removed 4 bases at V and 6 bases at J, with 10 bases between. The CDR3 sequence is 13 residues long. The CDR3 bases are TGTGCCAGCAGCTCCAGGACTATCAATGAGCAGTTCTTC. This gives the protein CASSSRTINEQFF. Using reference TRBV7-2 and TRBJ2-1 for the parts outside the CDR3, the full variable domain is GAGVSQSPSNKVTEKGKDVELRCDPISGHTALYWYRQSLGQGLEFLIYFQGNSAPDKSGLPSDRFSAERTGGSVSTLTIQRTQQEDSAVYLCASSSRTINEQFFGPGTRLTVL.

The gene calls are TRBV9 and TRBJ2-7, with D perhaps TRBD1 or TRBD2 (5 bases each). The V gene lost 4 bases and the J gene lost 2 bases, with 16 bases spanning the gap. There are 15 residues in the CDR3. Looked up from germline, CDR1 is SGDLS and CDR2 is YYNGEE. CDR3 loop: CASSPGTAIPYEQYF. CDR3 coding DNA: TGTGCCAGCAGCCCCGGGACCGCGATTCCCTACGAGCAGTACTTC.

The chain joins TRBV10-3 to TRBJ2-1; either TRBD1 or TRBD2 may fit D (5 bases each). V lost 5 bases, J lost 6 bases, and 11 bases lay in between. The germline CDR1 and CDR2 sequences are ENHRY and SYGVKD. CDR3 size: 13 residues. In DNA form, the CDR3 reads TGTGCCATCAGTAGCGAGGGGTCCAATGAGCAGTTCTTC. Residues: CAISSEGSNEQFF.

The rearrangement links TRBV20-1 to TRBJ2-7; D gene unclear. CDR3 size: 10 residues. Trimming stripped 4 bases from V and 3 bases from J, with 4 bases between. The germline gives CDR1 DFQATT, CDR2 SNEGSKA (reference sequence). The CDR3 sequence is CSANYYEQYF. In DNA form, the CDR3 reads TGCAGTGCTAACTACTACGAGCAGTACTTC.

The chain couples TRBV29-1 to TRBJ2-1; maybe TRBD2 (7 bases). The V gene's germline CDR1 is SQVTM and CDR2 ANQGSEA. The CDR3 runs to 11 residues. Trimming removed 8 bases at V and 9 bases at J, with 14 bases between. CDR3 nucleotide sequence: TGCAGCAGATCGGGGGGCGGTGAGCAGTTCTTC. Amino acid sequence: CSRSGGGEQFF.

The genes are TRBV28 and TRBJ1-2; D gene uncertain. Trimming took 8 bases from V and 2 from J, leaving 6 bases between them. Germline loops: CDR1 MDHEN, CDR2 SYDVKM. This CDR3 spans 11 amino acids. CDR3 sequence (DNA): TGTGCCAGCGCTGTGAACTATGGCTACACCTTC. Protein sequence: CASAVNYGYTF.

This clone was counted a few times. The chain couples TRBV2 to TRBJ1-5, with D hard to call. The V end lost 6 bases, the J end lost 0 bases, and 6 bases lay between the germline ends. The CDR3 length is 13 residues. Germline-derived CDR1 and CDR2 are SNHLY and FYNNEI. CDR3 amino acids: CASSGDSNQPQHF. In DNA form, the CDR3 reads TGTGCCAGCAGCGGGGATAGCAATCAGCCCCAGCATTTT.

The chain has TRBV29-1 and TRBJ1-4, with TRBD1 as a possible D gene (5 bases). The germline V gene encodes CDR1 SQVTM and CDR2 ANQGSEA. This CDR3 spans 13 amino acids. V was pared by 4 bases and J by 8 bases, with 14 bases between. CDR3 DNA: TGCAGCGTTGCAAAGGGGTCAGAAGAAAAACTGTTTTTT. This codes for CSVAKGSEEKLFF. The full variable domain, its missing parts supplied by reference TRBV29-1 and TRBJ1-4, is SAVISQKPSRDICQRGTSLTIQCQVDSQVTMMFWYRQQPGQSLTLIATANQGSEATYESGFVIDKFPISRPNLTFSTLTVSNMSPEDSSIYLCSVAKGSEEKLFFGSGTQLSVL.

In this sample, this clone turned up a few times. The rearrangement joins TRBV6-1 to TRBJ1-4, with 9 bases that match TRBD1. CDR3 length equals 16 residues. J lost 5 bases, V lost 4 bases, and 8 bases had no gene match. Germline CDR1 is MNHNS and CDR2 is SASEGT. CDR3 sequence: CASSGVTGTGNEKLFF. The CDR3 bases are TGTGCCAGCAGTGGGGTGACCGGGACAGGGAATGAAAAACTGTTTTTT.

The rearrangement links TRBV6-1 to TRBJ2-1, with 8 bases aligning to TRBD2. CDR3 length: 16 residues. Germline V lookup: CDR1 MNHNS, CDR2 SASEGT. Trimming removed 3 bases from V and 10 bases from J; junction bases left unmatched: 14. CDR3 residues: CASSDREREIRREQFF. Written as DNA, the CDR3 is TGTGCCAGCAGTGATAGGGAGCGGGAGATTCGGCGGGAGCAGTTCTTC.

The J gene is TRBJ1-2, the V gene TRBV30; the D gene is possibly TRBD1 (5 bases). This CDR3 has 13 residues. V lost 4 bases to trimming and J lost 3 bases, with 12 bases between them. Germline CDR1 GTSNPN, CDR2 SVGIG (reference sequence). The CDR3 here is CAWTREFHYGYTF. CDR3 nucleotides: TGTGCCTGGACCAGGGAGTTCCACTATGGCTACACCTTC.

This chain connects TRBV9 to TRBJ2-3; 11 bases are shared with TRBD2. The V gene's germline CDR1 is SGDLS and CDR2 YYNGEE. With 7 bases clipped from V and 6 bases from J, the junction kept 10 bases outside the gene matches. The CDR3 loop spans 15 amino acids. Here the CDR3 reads CASGIAGGGRDTQYF. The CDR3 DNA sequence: TGTGCCAGCGGAATAGCGGGAGGGGGTAGGGATACGCAGTATTTT.

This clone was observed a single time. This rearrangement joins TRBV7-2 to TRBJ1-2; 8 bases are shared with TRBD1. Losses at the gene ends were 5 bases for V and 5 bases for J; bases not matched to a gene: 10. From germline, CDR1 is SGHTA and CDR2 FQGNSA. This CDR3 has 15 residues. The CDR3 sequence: CASSPPGQGRYGYTF. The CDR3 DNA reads TGTGCCAGCAGCCCTCCTGGACAGGGCAGGTATGGCTACACCTTC.

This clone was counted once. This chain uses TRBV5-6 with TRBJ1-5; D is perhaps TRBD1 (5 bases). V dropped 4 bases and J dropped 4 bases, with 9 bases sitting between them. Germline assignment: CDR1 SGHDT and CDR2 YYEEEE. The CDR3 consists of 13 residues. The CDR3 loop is CASSQRGNQPQHF. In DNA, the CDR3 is TGTGCCAGCAGCCAAAGGGGTAATCAGCCCCAGCATTTT.

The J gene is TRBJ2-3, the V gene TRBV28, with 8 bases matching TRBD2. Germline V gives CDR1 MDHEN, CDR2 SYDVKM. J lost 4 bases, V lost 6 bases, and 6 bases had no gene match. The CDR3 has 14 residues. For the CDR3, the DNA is TGTGCCAGCAGGCCGGGGGGGCGGGCAGATACGCAGTATTTT. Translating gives CASRPGGRADTQYF.

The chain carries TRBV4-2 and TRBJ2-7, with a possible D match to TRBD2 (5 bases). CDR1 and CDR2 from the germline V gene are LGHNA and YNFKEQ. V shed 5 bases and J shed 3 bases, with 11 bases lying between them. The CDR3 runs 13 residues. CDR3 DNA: TGTGCCAGCAGCTCTGGACTCGGCTACGAGCAGTACTTC. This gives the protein CASSSGLGYEQYF.